The clone carrying this TCR beta chain came up a few times. What it binds is unknown. Sample donors were healthy Caucasian individuals that came from Russia, aged about 6 to 95. Each donor supplied approximately 10 milliliters of peripheral blood. There were at least 5.5 micrograms of total RNA extracted from every sample. For the second PCR, which ran for roughly 6 to 11 cycles, a sample-barcoded 5' primer and a J-beta primer mix were used. In TCRdb, the 5' RACE reads were re-called with MiXCR into one record per CDR3 protein. The data show 1.8 million or so distinct CDR3 sequences, with 35% to 50% seen just once and roughly 24% held by the top ten. Trimming left V 2 bases short and J 0 bases short, with 12 bases between. The length of the CDR3 is 15 residues. In germline, CDR1 is SGHKS, CDR2 YYEKEE (reference sequence). The sample comes from a study of blood T cells in healthy people across ages. Study-level results: Both naive CD4+ cell counts and diversity were greater in long-lived donors than in aged donors.

The rearrangement uses TRBV5-5 and TRBJ2-7; no clear D. This clonotype originated in a human donor in good health. The sequenced sample consisted of blood. The DNA for the CDR3 is TGTGCCAGCAGCTTCGTCACGTCAAGCTCCTACGAGCAGTACTTC. It translates to CASSFVTSSSYEQYF.